A single sample gave rise to the 8 T cell receptor beta chains below, sequenced in a study of Ad26.COV2.S vaccination and SARS-CoV-2 variants. Sample treatment: roughly 18 received Ad26.COV2.S at low or high dose, single or two shots; about 5 received placebo; per-sample allocation not given. Sampling happened 63 days after the first vaccine or placebo injection. Profiled with immunoSEQ multiplex PCR; TCRdb holds only in-frame clones, not every one. Among 300,000 to 400,000 clones listed, around 87% were seen once. The specimen was peripheral blood, collected in a trial of Ad26.COV2.S vaccine versus placebo. These receptor sequences come from a person aged 18 to 65 who received the Ad26.COV2.S COVID-19 vaccine or a placebo.

The rearrangement uses TRBV9 and TRBJ1-2; no clear D. V lost 0 bases, J lost 8 bases, and 11 bases lay in between. The germline CDR1 and CDR2 sequences are SGDLS and YYNGEE. This CDR3 has 13 amino acids. CDR3 amino acids: CASSVAEESGYTF. The CDR3, as DNA: TGTGCCAGCAGCGTAGCTGAGGAGTCCGGCTACACCTTC.

The J gene is TRBJ2-3, the V gene TRBV3-1 (or the pseudogene TRBV3-2); tentatively, D is TRBD2 (6 bases). V was clipped by 0 bases and J by 0 bases, with 10 bases between them. CDR3 size: 16 residues. CDR1 LGHDT and CDR2 YNNKEL come from the germline V gene (reference sequence). The DNA for the CDR3 is TGTGCCAGCAGCCAAGACGCTAGCGCAAGCACAGATACGCAGTATTTT. Translation: CASSQDASASTDTQYF.

This clone was observed a few times. The J gene is TRBJ1-5, the V gene TRBV11-2; 9 bases fit TRBD1. Trimming removed 5 bases from V and 0 bases from J; junction bases left unmatched: 2. The germline gives CDR1 SGHAT, CDR2 FQNNGV. The CDR3 spans 15 residues. CDR3 sequence: CASSTTGGSNQPQHF. CDR3 in DNA: TGTGCCAGCAGCACGACAGGGGGTAGCAATCAGCCCCAGCATTTT.

J is TRBJ1-2 and V is TRBV14; tentatively, D is TRBD1 (5 bases). Germline assignment: CDR1 SGHDN and CDR2 FVKESK. The CDR3 has 15 amino acids. Trimming took 0 bases from V and 5 from J, leaving 13 bases between them. CDR3 nucleotides: TGTGCCAGCAGCCAAGATGGAGGGGCAGGTTATGGCTACACCTTC. Its protein product is CASSQDGGAGYGYTF.

The J gene is TRBJ2-3, the V gene TRBV5-1; TRBD1 matches at 7 bases. The CDR3 has 15 residues. CDR1 and CDR2 from the germline V gene are SGHRS and YFSETQ. J gave up 2 bases and V 3 bases, and 6 bases lay outside the gene matches. The CDR3 sequence: CASSSDRETTDTQYF. CDR3 DNA: TGCGCCAGCAGCTCCGACAGGGAAACCACAGATACGCAGTATTTT.

This clone was counted between two and nine times. The V call is TRBV4-2, the J call TRBJ2-7; D is unclear. Between the trimmed V and J ends, which lost 1 base and 4 bases, there was a span of 14 bases. CDR1 and CDR2 from the germline V gene are LGHNA and YNFKEQ. The CDR3 has 15 residues. The CDR3 nucleotides are TGTGCCAGCAGCCAAGTTCCGAGCCTTGAGTACGAGCAGTACTTC. Translation: CASSQVPSLEYEQYF.

The chain couples TRBV7-8 to TRBJ2-7; D call uncertain. Germline values: CDR1 SGHVS, CDR2 FQNEAQ. The V and J ends lost 1 base and 0 bases respectively, with 10 bases between them. This CDR3 region has 15 residues. The CDR3 loop is CASSLDFRHSYEQYF. The CDR3, as DNA: TGTGCCAGCAGCTTAGATTTCAGACACTCCTACGAGCAGTACTTC.

The rearrangement joins TRBV6-6 to TRBJ1-6; TRBD1 aligns across 7 bases. This CDR3 spans 15 amino acids. Germline CDR1 is MNHNY and CDR2 is SVGAGI (reference sequence). Trimming cost V 0 bases and J 8 bases; bases outside gene matches: 4. The CDR3 here is CASSYSTRGDSPLHF. The CDR3 DNA reads as TGTGCCAGCAGTTACTCGACCAGGGGGGATTCACCCCTCCACTTT.